This TCR beta chain appears in the sequencing data of a study of radiotherapy plus CTLA-4 blockade in lung cancer. On the study more broadly: Among all patients, more than 15% showed objective responses, while 30% to 40% had disease control. The study's findings and limits: Early blood T cell clone dynamics reportedly forecast response best, with interferon-beta. Among blood TCR repertoires after radiotherapy plus ipilimumab, tumor-derived clones expanded.

The CDR3 sequence is 14 residues long. Germline lookup yields CDR1 MNHNS and CDR2 SASEGT. Trimming shortened V by 4 bases and J by 0 bases, and 7 bases separated the two germline ends. Lung cancer patients with chemo-refractory metastatic non-small-cell disease were given focal radiation plus CTLA-4 blockade with ipilimumab. TCRdb's table, derived via immunoSEQ multiplex PCR, lists solely in-frame clones and lacks some. This sample has about 49,000 clones; roughly 76% occur once, and the top ten carry roughly 11%. To note about this clone: Its antigen remains unidentified.

The chain couples TRBV6-1 to TRBJ2-4; no clear D. The sequencing used peripheral blood, collected from a patient treated with radiotherapy plus ipilimumab. The sequence was obtained from a human donor with non-small cell lung cancer who had stable disease on radiotherapy plus ipilimumab. The CDR3 region is CASSGRLAKNIQYF. The CDR3 nucleotides read TGTGCCAGCAGTGGTCGTCTAGCCAAAAACATTCAGTACTTC.